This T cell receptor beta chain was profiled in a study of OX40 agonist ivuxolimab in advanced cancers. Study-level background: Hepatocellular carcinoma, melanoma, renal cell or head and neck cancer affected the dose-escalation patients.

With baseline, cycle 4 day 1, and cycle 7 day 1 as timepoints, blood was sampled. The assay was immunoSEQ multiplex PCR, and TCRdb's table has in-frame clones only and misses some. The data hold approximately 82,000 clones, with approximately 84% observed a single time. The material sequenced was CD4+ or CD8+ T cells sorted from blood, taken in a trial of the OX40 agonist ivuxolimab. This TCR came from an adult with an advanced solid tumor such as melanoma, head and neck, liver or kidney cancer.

CDR3 in DNA: TGTGCCAGCAGCTACGGGACGGACCGTCAATACGAGCAGTACTTC. Translating it yields CASSYGTDRQYEQYF. The chain employs TRBV9 and TRBJ2-7; either TRBD1 or TRBD2 may fit D (5 bases each). With 4 bases removed from V and 4 bases from J, the gap between germline ends came to 18 bases. CDR3 length: 15 residues. CDR1 is SGDLS, CDR2 YYNGEE, per germline.